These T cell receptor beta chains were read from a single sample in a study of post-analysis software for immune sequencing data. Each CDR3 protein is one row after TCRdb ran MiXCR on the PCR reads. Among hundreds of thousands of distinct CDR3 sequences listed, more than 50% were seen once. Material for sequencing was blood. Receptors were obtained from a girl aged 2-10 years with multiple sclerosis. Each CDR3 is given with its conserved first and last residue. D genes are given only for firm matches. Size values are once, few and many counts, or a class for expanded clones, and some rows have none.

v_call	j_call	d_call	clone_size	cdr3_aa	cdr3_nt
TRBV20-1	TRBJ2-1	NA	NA	CSANGRTPRPNEQFF	TGCAGTGCGAACGGAAGGACACCGAGACCCAATGAGCAGTTCTTC
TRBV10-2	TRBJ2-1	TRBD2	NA	CASRGAGSSYNEQFF	TGCGCCAGCAGAGGAGCGGGGAGCTCCTACAATGAGCAGTTCTTC
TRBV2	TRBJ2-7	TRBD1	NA	CASSLDRIYYEQYF	TGTGCCAGCAGCCTGGACAGGATTTACTACGAGCAGTACTTC
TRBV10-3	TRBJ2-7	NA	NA	CAISEEGGEQYF	TGTGCCATCTCTGAGGAGGGGGGCGAGCAGTACTTC
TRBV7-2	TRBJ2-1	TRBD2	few	CASSLAGGSHNEQFF	TGTGCCAGCAGCTTGGCGGGGGGGTCCCATAATGAGCAGTTCTTC
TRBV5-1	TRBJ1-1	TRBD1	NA	CASSSGQGVVNTEAFF	TGCGCCAGCAGCTCGGGACAGGGGGTGGTGAACACTGAAGCTTTCTTT
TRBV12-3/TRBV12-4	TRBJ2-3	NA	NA	CASSLSTQYF	TGTGCCAGCAGTTTATCGACGCAGTATTTT
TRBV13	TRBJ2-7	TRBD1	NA	CASSWGQGHEQYF	TGTGCCAGCAGCTGGGGACAGGGGCACGAGCAGTACTTC
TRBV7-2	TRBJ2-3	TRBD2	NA	CASSITSGVHTDTQYF	TGTGCCAGCAGCATAACAAGCGGGGTCCACACAGATACGCAGTATTTT
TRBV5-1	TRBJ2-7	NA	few	CASKMVLGGSSYEQYF	TGCGCCAGCAAGATGGTGCTGGGGGGTAGCTCCTACGAGCAGTACTTC
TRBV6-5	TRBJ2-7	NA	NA	CASSYDAGNSYEQYF	TGTGCCAGCAGTTACGATGCAGGTAACTCCTACGAGCAGTACTTC
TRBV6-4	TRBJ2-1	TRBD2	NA	CASSDGTSGNHEQFF	TGTGCCAGCAGTGACGGGACTAGCGGGAACCATGAGCAGTTCTTC